Each of the 3 T cell receptor beta chains below was sequenced from the same sample in a study of CD4 and CD8 cells across lung adenocarcinoma regions. TCRdb independently ran MiXCR on the PCR reads; one entry per CDR3 protein. Of about 5,300 distinct CDR3 sequences in the sample, 62% were seen once. Source material: CD4+ T cells from the center of a lung tumor. Source of these receptors: a female donor with lung adenocarcinoma. The CD4 and CD8 labels of this study may be unreliable.

This clonotype was seen a single time. The gene calls are TRBV6-1 and TRBJ1-5; no clear D. V was cut by 2 bases and J by 5 bases, with 10 bases left in between. The CDR3 contains 14 residues. The germline V gene encodes CDR1 MNHNS and CDR2 SASEGT. In DNA, the CDR3 is TGTGCCAGCAGTGAAAATCCGGGCTATCAGCCCCAGCATTTT. The encoded protein is CASSENPGYQPQHF.

The CDR3 DNA reads as TGTGCCAGCAGCACAGGACGAAATGAGCAGTTCTTC. This sequence encodes CASSTGRNEQFF. The V and J genes are TRBV6-1 and TRBJ2-1, with D possibly TRBD1 on 5 matching bases. Germline-derived CDR1 and CDR2 are MNHNS and SASEGT. Deletions cut 6 bases from V and 7 bases from J, with 10 bases between. This CDR3 spans 12 amino acids.

Judged by abundance, this clonotype is medium-sized (0.01 to 0.1%). V usage is TRBV7-2 and J usage is TRBJ2-5, with D perhaps TRBD1 (6 bases). The CDR3 is made up of 14 amino acids. Trimming pared 8 bases from V and 1 base from J, leaving 14 bases between. Germline V gene sequence: CDR1 SGHTA, CDR2 FQGNSA. This CDR3 reads CASGQDRRQETQYF. For the CDR3, the DNA is TGTGCCAGCGGCCAGGACAGACGCCAAGAGACCCAGTACTTC.